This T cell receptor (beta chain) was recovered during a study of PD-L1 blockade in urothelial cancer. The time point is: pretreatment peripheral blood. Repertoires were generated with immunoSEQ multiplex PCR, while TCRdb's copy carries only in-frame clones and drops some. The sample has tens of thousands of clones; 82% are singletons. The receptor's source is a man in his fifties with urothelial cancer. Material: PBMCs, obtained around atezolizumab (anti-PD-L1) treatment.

CDR3: CAVYGEATDTQYF. CDR3 DNA: TGTGCCGTCTATGGGGAGGCTACAGATACGCAGTATTTT. This chain connects TRBV15 to TRBJ2-3, with D maybe TRBD2 (6 bases). Looked up from germline, CDR1 is LNHNV and CDR2 is YYDKDF (reference sequence). CDR3 size: 13 residues. Trimming left V 11 bases short and J 3 bases short, with 15 bases between.